The 16 T cell receptor beta chains below come from one sample, sequenced in a study of CD8 T cells in ankylosing spondylitis. TCRdb fed the 5' RACE reads into MiXCR, producing one record per CDR3 protein. The sample has about 220,000 distinct CDR3 sequences; about 10% are singletons. Sequenced sample: blood, either unsorted or a sorted T cell fraction (not recorded which). These TCRs come from a male donor with ankylosing spondylitis or in good health (not recorded which).

This clonotype was counted many times. CDR3 DNA sequence: TGTGCCAGCAGCTTCGGGACAGGGAATTCACCCCTCCACTTT. This translates into CASSFGTGNSPLHF. The rearrangement links TRBV5-6 to TRBJ1-6, with 9 bases fitting TRBD1. There are 14 residues in the CDR3. The V and J ends lost 2 bases and 7 bases, in that order; junction bases with no gene match: 1. Germline V gene data show CDR1 as SGHDT and CDR2 as YYEEEE.

The chain combines TRBV7-6 with TRBJ2-3; TRBD2 matches at 14 bases. Unmatched junction bases numbered 8, after V lost 4 bases and J lost 2 bases. The CDR3 runs 18 residues. Per the germline V gene, CDR1 is SGHVS and CDR2 is FNYEAQ. The CDR3 region has the DNA TGTGCCAGCAGCTCTAGACTAGCGGGGGGGCCGACCACAGATACGCAGTATTTT. This sequence encodes CASSSRLAGGPTTDTQYF.

This clonotype came up many times. The gene calls are TRBV7-2 and TRBJ2-7; 10 positions agree with TRBD2. The V segment lost 0 bases and the J segment 9 bases; nucleotides outside the gene matches: 5. Germline V gives CDR1 SGHTA, CDR2 FQGNSA. There are 14 residues in the CDR3. DNA for the CDR3: TGTGCCAGCAGCTTAGCGCTAGCGGGGGCCTGGCAGTACTTC. This translates into CASSLALAGAWQYF.

This clonotype was picked up many times. V usage is TRBV12-3 or TRBV12-4 and J usage is TRBJ1-3; D gene uncertain. This CDR3 has 13 amino acids. Trimming took off 5 bases at V and 0 bases at J, with 5 bases between the two ends. CDR3 bases: TGTGCCAGCAGTAGCGGCTCTGGAAACACCATATATTTT. It yields the protein CASSSGSGNTIYF.

This rearrangement joins TRBV12-3 or TRBV12-4 to TRBJ2-7; tentatively, D is TRBD1 (7 bases). V was trimmed by 1 base and J by 2 bases, leaving 12 bases between them. CDR3 size: 15 residues. CDR3 sequence reads: CASSLGQGGPYEQYF. The CDR3 coding sequence is TGTGCCAGCAGTTTAGGGCAGGGGGGCCCCTACGAGCAGTACTTC.

This clonotype was detected ten times or more. The J gene is TRBJ2-3, the V gene TRBV19; TRBD1 might be the D (6 bases). Trimming stripped 7 bases from V and 4 bases from J, with 12 bases between. The CDR3 runs 13 residues. Per germline, CDR1 LNHDA and CDR2 SQIVND (reference sequence). Written as DNA, the CDR3 is TGTGCCAGTACTAGTCCAGGGGCAGATACGCAGTATTTT. This gives the protein CASTSPGADTQYF. Based on the CDR3 plus reference TRBV19 and TRBJ2-3, the full variable domain is DGGITQSPKYLFRKEGQNVTLSCEQNLNHDAMYWYRQDPGQGLRLIYYSQIVNDFQKGDIAEGYSVSREKKESFPLTVTSAQKNPTAFYLCASTSPGADTQYFGPGTRLTVL.

This clonotype was observed a handful of times. V usage is TRBV5-1 and J usage is TRBJ2-1; TRBD2 matches at 9 bases. The CDR3 sequence is 14 residues long. The ends lost 2 bases at V and 15 bases at J; junction bases unmatched: 12. The germline gives CDR1 SGHRS, CDR2 YFSETQ. CDR3 sequence: CASSFSESGGWSFF. The DNA for the CDR3 is TGCGCCAGCAGCTTCTCCGAGAGCGGGGGGTGGTCGTTCTTC.

In this sample, this clonotype turned up many times. The V call is TRBV7-2, the J call TRBJ1-3; 8 bases are shared with TRBD1. The CDR3 covers 15 residues. The V segment lost 1 base and the J segment 4 bases; nucleotides outside the gene matches: 3. Germline lookup yields CDR1 SGHTA and CDR2 FQGNSA. The DNA for the CDR3 is TGTGCCAGCAGCTTAGATGCAGGGGGCGGAAACACCATATATTTT. Protein sequence: CASSLDAGGGNTIYF.

This clonotype showed up many times. The chain has TRBV20-1 and TRBJ1-2; perhaps TRBD1 as D (5 bases). Trimming pared 3 bases from V and 5 bases from J, leaving 10 bases between. The CDR3 is 12 amino acids. Germline loops: CDR1 DFQATT, CDR2 SNEGSKA (reference sequence). This CDR3 reads CSASSGGYGYTF. In nucleotides, the CDR3 is TGCAGTGCTAGTTCGGGGGGATATGGCTACACCTTC.

The V and J genes are TRBV12-3 or TRBV12-4 and TRBJ2-7; D tentatively fits TRBD1 or TRBD2 (5 bases each). The CDR3 runs to 13 residues. The germline V and J ends were trimmed by 6 bases and 5 bases, with 14 bases remaining between them. The CDR3 spells CASRVVGTHEQYF. Written as DNA, the CDR3 is TGTGCCAGCAGAGTGGTCGGGACCCACGAGCAGTACTTC.

The sample holds many counts of this clonotype. The chain uses TRBV9 and TRBJ2-1; either TRBD1 or TRBD2 may supply D (7 bases each). Germline CDR1 reads SGDLS; CDR2 reads YYNGEE. The CDR3 has 15 amino acids. Trimming took 3 bases from V and 4 from J, leaving 14 bases between them. The CDR3 DNA sequence: TGTGCCAGCAGCGCGGCAGGGGGGGGATACAATGAGCAGTTCTTC. It codes for CASSAAGGGYNEQFF.

There are many counts of this clonotype. The genes are TRBV7-9 and TRBJ1-1; D not resolved. The CDR3 runs to 15 residues. Trimming cost V 1 base and J 3 bases, with 12 bases left between them. Germline V gene sequence: CDR1 SEHNR, CDR2 FQNEAQ (reference sequence). The CDR3, as DNA: TGTGCCAGCAGCTTAGACGGCAGAAGAGACACTGAAGCTTTCTTT. The encoded protein is CASSLDGRRDTEAFF. The whole variable domain, remainder taken from reference TRBV7-9 and TRBJ1-1, is DTGVSQNPRHKITKRGQNVTFRCDPISEHNRLYWYRQTLGQGPEFLTYFQNEAQLEKSRLLSDRFSAERPKGSFSTLEIQRTEQGDSAMYLCASSLDGRRDTEAFFGQGTRLTVV.

In its sample, this clonotype was seen many times. The chain links TRBV12-3 or TRBV12-4 to TRBJ2-3; 9 nucleotides agree with TRBD1. The CDR3 has 16 amino acids. V shed 5 bases and J 0 bases; nucleotides not matched to a gene: 6. As DNA, the CDR3 is TGTGCCAGCAGTGGTACAGGGGGCCTTAGCACAGATACGCAGTATTTT. The encoded protein is CASSGTGGLSTDTQYF.

The gene calls are TRBV7-6 and TRBJ2-1, with 16 bases that match TRBD2. CDR1 and CDR2 (germline): SGHVS, FNYEAQ. The V gene end was trimmed by 1 base and the J gene end by 13 bases; junction bases not matched to a gene: 7. This CDR3 is built from 16 residues. CDR3 sequence reads: CASSLELGLAGGPQFF. The CDR3 bases are TGTGCCAGCAGCTTAGAGCTGGGACTAGCGGGGGGGCCTCAGTTCTTC.

This clonotype was detected only a few times. V gene TRBV29-1 combines with J gene TRBJ2-5; 10 nucleotides match TRBD2. V lost 6 bases and J lost 0; bases outside the gene matches: 10. The CDR3 contains 16 residues. Germline V lookup: CDR1 SQVTM, CDR2 ANQGSEA. CDR3 sequence (DNA): TGCAGCGTACCTAGCGGGGGCTCGATGTACCAAGAGACCCAGTACTTC. Translating it yields CSVPSGGSMYQETQYF.

This clonotype was observed many times. The chain combines TRBV20-1 with TRBJ2-7; possibly TRBD1 for D (6 bases). The length of the CDR3 is 12 residues. Germline V lookup: CDR1 DFQATT, CDR2 SNEGSKA (reference sequence). Trimming removed 4 bases from V and 5 bases from J, with 12 bases in between. As DNA, the CDR3 is TGCAGTGCTATTCCAGGGGATGACGAGCAGTACTTC. Amino acid sequence: CSAIPGDDEQYF.